These 30 T cell receptor beta chains came from one sample sequenced in a study of T-cell reconstitution after alpha-beta-depleted transplantation in children. Unique molecular identifiers were incorporated when the TCRbeta library was constructed. One entry per CDR3 protein results from TCRdb running MiXCR on the PCR reads. The sample contains 120,000 or so distinct CDR3 sequences, 23% of which appear only once. The sample in question was PBMCs, mostly from graft donor cells, obtained 180 days after TCRalphabeta/CD19-depleted stem cell transplant. All receptors derive from a male patient aged 2 to 9 who had a stem cell transplant for chronic granulomatous disease, so the T cells may come from the graft donor.

This clonotype was detected many times. The chain is built from TRBV4-3 and TRBJ2-7; weak D call: TRBD1 (6 bases). Germline CDR1 and CDR2: LGHNA and YSLEER. The CDR3 consists of 14 residues. The V and J ends lost 3 bases and 6 bases respectively, with 15 bases between them. The CDR3 sequence: CASSHSDRTSEQYF. The CDR3 nucleotides are TGCGCCAGCAGCCACTCGGACAGAACCTCCGAGCAGTACTTC.

The rearrangement links TRBV5-1 to TRBJ2-1; D unresolved. Germline loops: CDR1 SGHRS, CDR2 YFSETQ. This CDR3 is 13 amino acids long. V lost 4 bases to trimming and J lost 6 bases, with 11 bases between them. CDR3 in amino acids: CASSEDFSNEQFF. The CDR3 DNA reads TGCGCCAGCAGCGAAGATTTTTCCAATGAGCAGTTCTTC.

This clonotype was seen more than once but under ten times. The CDR3 protein is CASSFDRESSGNTIYF. The CDR3 nucleotides are TGTGCCAGCAGCTTCGACAGGGAATCGTCTGGAAACACCATATATTTT. The V and J genes are TRBV7-6 and TRBJ1-3; 7 nucleotides line up with TRBD1. This CDR3 spans 16 amino acids. Germline loops: CDR1 SGHVS, CDR2 FNYEAQ. V lost 3 bases to trimming and J lost 1 base; unmatched junction nucleotides: 6.

The rearrangement joins TRBV6-2 or TRBV6-3 to TRBJ2-3; the D gene could be TRBD1 or TRBD2 (5 bases each). In germline, CDR1 is MNHEY, CDR2 SVGEGT. The CDR3 is made up of 15 amino acids. Deletions cut 2 bases from V and 8 bases from J, with 17 bases between. In DNA form, the CDR3 reads TGTGCCAGCAGTTACGCCGGGACCTCCTCGGGTACGCAGTATTTT. It codes for CASSYAGTSSGTQYF.

The gene calls are TRBV20-1 and TRBJ2-1, with 9 bases lining up with TRBD2. The germline gives CDR1 DFQATT, CDR2 SNEGSKA (reference sequence). With 0 bases clipped from V and 0 bases from J, the junction kept 15 bases outside the gene matches. This CDR3 spans 20 amino acids. The CDR3 region has the DNA TGCAGTGCTAGAGATACCCGTCCGAGCAGCGGGGGGAGCTCCTACAATGAGCAGTTCTTC. Translating it yields CSARDTRPSSGGSSYNEQFF.

The table lists this clonotype with a few counts. CDR3 residues: CASSRGTAFPYSNQPQHF. The DNA of the CDR3 is TGTGCCAGCAGCCGAGGGACAGCGTTTCCGTATAGCAATCAGCCCCAGCATTTT. V is TRBV6-1 and J is TRBJ1-5, with TRBD1 identical over 7 bases. The CDR3 length is 18 residues. Germline V gene lookup returns CDR1 MNHNS and CDR2 SASEGT. Trimming removed 6 bases from V and 0 bases from J; junction bases left unmatched: 14.

This clonotype occurred many times. The rearrangement uses TRBV12-3 or TRBV12-4 and TRBJ2-1; possible D gene TRBD1, 6 bases. V was pared by 3 bases and J by 0 bases, with 12 bases between. The CDR3 contains 16 residues. CDR3 region: CASSFRGQSSYNEQFF. The CDR3 DNA reads TGTGCCAGCAGTTTCCGAGGACAGAGCTCCTACAATGAGCAGTTCTTC.

V gene TRBV27 combines with J gene TRBJ2-1; a possible D gene is TRBD2 (6 bases). Between the trimmed V and J ends, which lost 3 bases and 7 bases, there was a span of 10 bases. This CDR3 comprises 13 residues. CDR1 and CDR2 from the germline V gene are MNHEY and SMNVEV (reference sequence). CDR3 coding DNA: TGTGCCAGCAGTTTTTCTAGCGAAAATGAGCAGTTCTTC. The encoded protein is CASSFSSENEQFF.

This clonotype was found once. The gene calls are TRBV7-9 and TRBJ2-1, with 13 positions matching TRBD2. Germline loops: CDR1 SEHNR, CDR2 FQNEAQ (reference sequence). V shed 5 bases, J shed 6 bases, and the junction held 7 bases outside the gene matches. The CDR3 is 16 residues long. CDR3 amino acids: CASSQLAGGRINEQFF. As DNA, the CDR3 is TGTGCCAGCAGCCAACTAGCGGGGGGGCGTATCAATGAGCAGTTCTTC. Full variable domain (rest looked up from reference TRBV7-9 and TRBJ2-1): DTGVSQNPRHKITKRGQNVTFRCDPISEHNRLYWYRQTLGQGPEFLTYFQNEAQLEKSRLLSDRFSAERPKGSFSTLEIQRTEQGDSAMYLCASSQLAGGRINEQFFGPGTRLTVL.

J is TRBJ1-6 and V is TRBV28; D unclear. The germline gives CDR1 MDHEN, CDR2 SYDVKM. V shed 1 base and J shed 11 bases, with 15 bases lying between them. This CDR3 spans 15 amino acids. This chain's CDR3 is CASSLSAGIRTPLHF. The CDR3 nucleotides read TGTGCCAGCAGTTTATCGGCGGGGATAAGGACACCCCTCCACTTT.

With respect to this clonotype: A much larger clone sits a single nucleotide away, making a read error possible. V and J are TRBV7-2 and TRBJ1-2; D is possibly TRBD1 (5 bases). CDR3 length equals 12 residues. CDR1 and CDR2 (germline): SGHTA, FQGNSA. V lost 3 bases and J 12 bases, leaving 14 bases between the germline ends. The CDR3 sequence: CASSLPGRGDTF. The DNA for the CDR3 is TGTGCCAGCAGCTTGCCAGGGAGGGGCGACACCTTC.

V is TRBV7-6 and J is TRBJ2-3; 11 bases agree with TRBD2. This CDR3 region has 16 residues. Germline CDR1 is SGHVS and CDR2 is FNYEAQ. V was clipped by 4 bases and J by 2 bases; unmatched bases: 5. CDR3: CASSSRLAGLTDTQYF. The DNA of the CDR3 is TGTGCCAGCAGCTCCAGACTAGCGGGACTCACAGATACGCAGTATTTT.

This clonotype occurred many times. The chain couples TRBV15 to TRBJ2-3; D remains unclear. The CDR3 has 13 amino acids. From germline, CDR1 is LNHNV and CDR2 YYDKDF (reference sequence). With 0 bases removed from V and 6 bases from J, the gap between germline ends came to 7 bases. This CDR3 is CATSRDLADTQYF. CDR3 sequence (DNA): TGTGCCACCAGCAGAGATCTGGCTGATACGCAGTATTTT. The full variable domain, in which reference TRBV15 and TRBJ2-3 provide the parts outside the CDR3, is DAMVIQNPRYQVTQFGKPVTLSCSQTLNHNVMYWYQQKSSQAPKLLFHYYDKDFNNEADTPDNFQSRRPNTSFCFLDIRSPGLGDTAMYLCATSRDLADTQYFGPGTRLTVL.

The chain has TRBV5-1 and TRBJ1-1, with D possibly being TRBD1 (5 bases). Germline V gene data show CDR1 as SGHRS and CDR2 as YFSETQ. The CDR3 loop spans 16 amino acids. With 4 bases removed from V and 4 bases from J, the gap between germline ends came to 20 bases. CDR3 loop: CASSRDAGDLFTEAFF. CDR3 DNA: TGCGCCAGCAGCCGTGACGCGGGGGACTTGTTCACTGAAGCTTTCTTT.

This clonotype was seen ten or more times. This chain connects TRBV5-6 to TRBJ2-3, with D tentatively TRBD2 (6 bases). V lost 4 bases to trimming and J lost 4 bases, with 16 bases between them. Germline loops: CDR1 SGHDT, CDR2 YYEEEE. This CDR3 is built from 15 residues. The CDR3 DNA sequence: TGTGCCAGCAGCCCAGGACTAAGGCAGGCAGATACGCAGTATTTT. Amino acid sequence: CASSPGLRQADTQYF.

This clonotype was picked up a small number of times. This chain joins TRBV5-6 and TRBJ2-5; tentative D call: TRBD2 (6 bases). The germline V and J ends were trimmed by 2 bases and 5 bases, with 25 bases remaining between them. CDR3 length: 18 residues. CDR1 and CDR2 (germline): SGHDT, YYEEEE. This chain's CDR3 is CASSFRFIGRGERETQYF. The CDR3 DNA is TGTGCCAGCAGCTTTCGCTTCATAGGTCGCGGGGAAAGGGAGACCCAGTACTTC.

This clonotype came up many times. The genes are TRBV12-3 or TRBV12-4 and TRBJ2-3, with 7 bases lining up with TRBD1. CDR3 size: 15 residues. Trimming cost V 3 bases and J 4 bases; bases outside gene matches: 7. CDR3 coding DNA: TGTGCCAGCAGTTTGGGACAGTGGGCTGCAGATACGCAGTATTTT. Translated: CASSLGQWAADTQYF.

This clonotype was counted ten times or more. The genes are TRBV5-6 and TRBJ2-5; 7 nucleotides align to TRBD2. CDR1 SGHDT and CDR2 YYEEEE come from the germline V gene. The CDR3 contains 15 residues. V was clipped by 3 bases and J by 1 base; unmatched bases: 6. CDR3 region: CASSYIAGVQETQYF. As DNA, the CDR3 is TGTGCCAGCAGCTACATAGCGGGCGTCCAAGAGACCCAGTACTTC.

Many counts were recorded for this clonotype. This chain connects TRBV20-1 to TRBJ2-5, with 7 bases fitting TRBD2. The CDR3 spans 14 residues. V dropped 5 bases and J dropped 4; count of bases not matched to a gene: 10. CDR1 is DFQATT, CDR2 SNEGSKA, per germline (reference sequence). In DNA form, the CDR3 reads TGCAGTGCTTCTTCGCGGGAGAGGGGAGAGACCCAGTACTTC. Its translation: CSASSRERGETQYF.

The V and J genes are TRBV9 and TRBJ2-3; no reliable D call. This CDR3 has 14 amino acids. Looked up from germline, CDR1 is SGDLS and CDR2 is YYNGEE. V lost 0 bases and J lost 4, with 9 bases in between. CDR3 protein: CASSVEWHPDTQYF. CDR3 DNA sequence: TGTGCCAGCAGCGTAGAATGGCACCCAGATACGCAGTATTTT.

There are many counts of this clonotype. This rearrangement joins TRBV3-1 to TRBJ2-5; D may match TRBD1 or TRBD2 (5 bases each). Trimming took off 3 bases at V and 5 bases at J, with 19 bases between the two ends. Per germline, CDR1 LGHDT and CDR2 YNNKEL (reference sequence). CDR3 length equals 16 residues. The CDR3 region has the DNA TGTGCCAGCAGCCAGATCCCGTTTGGGGGATGGGAGACCCAGTACTTC. It yields the protein CASSQIPFGGWETQYF.

In DNA, the CDR3 is TGCGCCAGCAGCCAACGGGGATCCGGGGAGCTGTTTTTT. Translating it yields CASSQRGSGELFF. This chain connects TRBV4-1 to TRBJ2-2; a possible D gene is TRBD2 (5 bases). The CDR3 is made up of 13 amino acids. CDR1 and CDR2 (germline): MGHRA, YSYEKL. V lost 2 bases, J lost 6 bases, and 7 bases lay in between.

This clonotype was counted only a few times. This may arise from a read error, as a much more abundant clone is one base away. CDR3 DNA sequence: TGTGCCAGCGGCCGTGAACTAGGGAGGCAGTTCTTC. Amino acid sequence: CASGRELGRQFF. This chain joins TRBV7-9 and TRBJ2-1; perhaps TRBD2 as D (5 bases). V was shortened by 8 bases and J by 12 bases, with 17 bases between the two germline ends. Germline V gene data show CDR1 as SEHNR and CDR2 as FQNEAQ (reference sequence). This CDR3 spans 12 amino acids.

This chain connects TRBV12-3 or TRBV12-4 to TRBJ2-1, with 7 bases identical to TRBD2. The CDR3 consists of 15 residues. Germline trimming cut 1 base from V and 4 bases from J; bases unmatched to any gene: 4. CDR3 nucleotides: TGTGCCAGCAGTTTAGGGTGGACTAGTTACAATGAGCAGTTCTTC. It yields the protein CASSLGWTSYNEQFF.

The chain is built from TRBV12-3 or TRBV12-4 and TRBJ2-7; TRBD1 is a possible D gene (6 bases). V was shortened by 5 bases and J by 5 bases, with 10 bases between the two germline ends. There are 12 residues in the CDR3. CDR3 protein: CASSTRQDEQYF. DNA of the CDR3: TGTGCCAGCAGTACCAGACAGGACGAGCAGTACTTC.

This clonotype came up once. This chain joins TRBV9 and TRBJ2-7; D may match TRBD1 or TRBD2 (5 bases each). The CDR3 is made up of 15 amino acids. V lost 4 bases to trimming and J lost 3 bases, with 17 bases between them. Germline values: CDR1 SGDLS, CDR2 YYNGEE. Here the CDR3 reads CASSPGLERFYEQYF. In DNA, the CDR3 is TGTGCCAGCAGCCCGGGGCTAGAACGGTTCTACGAGCAGTACTTC.

This clonotype was observed many times. The chain recombines TRBV5-1 with TRBJ2-3, with 10 bases matching TRBD2. The CDR3 runs to 15 residues. CDR1 is SGHRS, CDR2 YFSETQ, per germline. Trimming removed 4 bases from V and 2 bases from J; junction bases left unmatched: 4. The CDR3 DNA reads TGCGCCAGCAGCCCAAGCGGGAGGGACACAGATACGCAGTATTTT. It codes for CASSPSGRDTDTQYF.

CDR3 region: CSARDFLSGANVLTF. For the CDR3, the DNA is TGCAGTGCTAGAGATTTTTTATCTGGGGCCAACGTCCTGACTTTC. V and J are TRBV20-1 and TRBJ2-6; no definite D call. CDR1 is DFQATT, CDR2 SNEGSKA, per germline (reference sequence). CDR3 size: 15 residues. The germline V and J ends were trimmed by 0 bases and 1 base, with 7 bases remaining between them.

V is TRBV20-1 and J is TRBJ1-2, with D perhaps TRBD1 (6 bases). Germline assignment: CDR1 DFQATT and CDR2 SNEGSKA (reference sequence). CDR3 length: 14 amino acids. Trimming took off 5 bases at V and 4 bases at J, with 17 bases between the two ends. CDR3 coding DNA: TGCAGTGCTCCCCGGGGGGGGCGATTCTATGGCTACACCTTC. Translating it yields CSAPRGGRFYGYTF.

The chain recombines TRBV23-1 with TRBJ2-1; tentative D call: TRBD2 (5 bases). TRBV23-1 is recorded as an ORF, its role being uncertain. There are 18 residues in the CDR3. V shed 4 bases and J shed 0 bases, with 19 bases lying between them. The CDR3 region has the DNA TGCGCCAGCAGTCCCCTCGGGGATTGGCAAAGCTCCTACAATGAGCAGTTCTTC. It is translated as CASSPLGDWQSSYNEQFF.